The T cell receptor (beta chain) described here comes from a study of blood T cell repertoires in COVID-19 (dated by TCRdb to about 2020). General notes on the study: The collaborator samples originated in the United States, Italy and Spain and spanned the acute and convalescent phases of COVID-19. The prospective study material was composed of cDNA or gDNA derived from T cells, B-cell-depleted T cells, or PBMCs. Subjects who had been exposed to COVID-19, were actively infected with it, or had recovered from it provided the deeply sampled blood TCRbeta repertoires that made up the dataset. The repertoires were released in a freely available public database intended as a resource for research on the immune response to SARS-CoV-2. The samples were drawn from two sources: the first 160 participants of the ongoing ImmuneRACE study, and 1,000 to 1,500 subjects contributed by 6 global collaborators. A de-identified subject ID, COVID-19 status, age in years and sex were almost always included in the sample metadata. HLA class I and class II types, where available, came from metadata supplied by the sample provider rather than from assay-based typing.

Samples from volunteer blood donors who had recovered from COVID-19 were contributed by a second Seattle source. Whole blood was collected in K2EDTA tubes by collaborating institutions according to the institutions' own protocols. Collaborator samples were shipped for TCRbeta analysis as frozen whole blood, isolated PBMCs, or DNA extracted from either sample type. The full study reports these points: The amount of clinical and demographic metadata varied by source and participant and was provided uncurated.

TCRbeta CDR3 regions were amplified from genomic DNA by means of the immunoSEQ Assay, a bias-controlled multiplex PCR. Regarding the original processing steps: The number of nucleated cells in each sample was estimated by amplification of reference gene primers within the assay. Sequence reads were collapsed and filtered to measure the absolute abundance of every unique TCRbeta CDR3 rearrangement. For each sample, productive Simpson clonality was calculated as the square root of Simpson's diversity index over productive rearrangements. Sourced from immuneACCESS, this table was stored by TCRdb with only in-frame sequences that have V and J called. A share of the clones is absent; for the studies checked, an unresolved V gene accounts for under half, and the remainder has no known explanation. D and trimming come from the DNA, and the V and J calls and clone size come from that table. For this sample there are about 270,000 clones; about 89% appear just once. The ten largest clones represent over 7.5% of the sample.

The CDR3 goes from the cysteine to the phenylalanine over 12 residues. Just the 36-base CDR3 DNA is kept, in frame starting at base 1. The germline V gene supplies CDR1 MNHNS and CDR2 SASEGT. V is clipped by 4 bases and J by 5 bases, and the sequence between their germline boundaries is 8 bases long. With regard to this clone: This clone's antigen is unknown. The record has no base qualities; no much larger clone is one base away.

Sequenced material: peripheral blood. This receptor was taken from a man aged 35-49 years who had recovered from COVID-19. Recombination linked TRBV6-1 to TRBJ2-5, with the D gene uncertain. The sequenced DNA: TGTGCCAGCAGTGCCCCTCGGGAGACCCAGTACTTC. The resulting protein is CASSAPRETQYF.